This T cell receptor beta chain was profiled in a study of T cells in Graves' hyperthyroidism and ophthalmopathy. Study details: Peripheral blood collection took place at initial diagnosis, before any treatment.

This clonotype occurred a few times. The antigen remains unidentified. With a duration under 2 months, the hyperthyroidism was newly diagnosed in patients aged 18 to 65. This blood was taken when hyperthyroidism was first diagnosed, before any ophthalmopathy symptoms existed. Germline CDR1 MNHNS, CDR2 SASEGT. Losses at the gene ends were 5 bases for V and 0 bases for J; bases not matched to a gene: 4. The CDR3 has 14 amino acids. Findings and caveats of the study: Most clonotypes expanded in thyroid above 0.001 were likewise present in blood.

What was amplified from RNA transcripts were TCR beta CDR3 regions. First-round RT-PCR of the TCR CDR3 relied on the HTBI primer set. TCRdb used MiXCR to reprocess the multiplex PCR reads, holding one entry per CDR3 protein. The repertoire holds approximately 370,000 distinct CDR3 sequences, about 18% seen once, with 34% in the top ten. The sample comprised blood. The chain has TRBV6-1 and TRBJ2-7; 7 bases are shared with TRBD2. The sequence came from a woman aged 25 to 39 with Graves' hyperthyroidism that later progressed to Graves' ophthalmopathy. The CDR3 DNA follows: TGTGCCAGCAGTAAGCGGGACTACTCCTACGAGCAGTACTTC. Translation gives CASSKRDYSYEQYF.